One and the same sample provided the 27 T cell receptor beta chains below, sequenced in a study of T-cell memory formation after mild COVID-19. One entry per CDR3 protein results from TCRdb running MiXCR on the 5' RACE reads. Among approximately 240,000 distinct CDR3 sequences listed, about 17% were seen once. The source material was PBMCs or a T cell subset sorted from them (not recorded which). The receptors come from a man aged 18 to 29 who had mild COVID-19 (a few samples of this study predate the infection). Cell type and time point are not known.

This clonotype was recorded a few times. The chain's CDR3 is CASSPSVGVTEAFF. In DNA, the CDR3 is TGTGCCAGCAGTCCCAGTGTGGGCGTCACTGAAGCTTTCTTT. The gene calls are TRBV6-6 and TRBJ1-1; D remains unclear. Germline-derived CDR1 and CDR2 are MNHNY and SVGAGI (reference sequence). This CDR3 spans 14 amino acids. Trimming took off 5 bases at V and 4 bases at J, with 14 bases between the two ends.

CDR3 protein: CASSSYKDTQYF. Written as DNA, the CDR3 is TGTGCCAGCAGCTCGTACAAGGATACGCAGTATTTT. The rearrangement links TRBV7-2 to TRBJ2-3, with D unclear. CDR3 length: 12 amino acids. Trimming removed 4 bases at V and 6 bases at J, with 8 bases between. Germline-derived CDR1 and CDR2 are SGHTA and FQGNSA.

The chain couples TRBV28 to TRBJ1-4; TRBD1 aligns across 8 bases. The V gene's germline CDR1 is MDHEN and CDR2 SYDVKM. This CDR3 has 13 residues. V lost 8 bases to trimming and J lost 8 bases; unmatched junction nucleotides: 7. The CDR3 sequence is CASQTGAWEKLFF. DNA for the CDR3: TGTGCCAGCCAGACAGGGGCGTGGGAAAAACTGTTTTTT.

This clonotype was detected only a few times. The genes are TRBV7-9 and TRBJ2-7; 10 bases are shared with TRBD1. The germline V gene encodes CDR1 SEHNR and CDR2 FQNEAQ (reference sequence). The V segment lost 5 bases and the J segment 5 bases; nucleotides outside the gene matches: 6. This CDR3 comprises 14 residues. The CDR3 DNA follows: TGTGCCAGCAGCCTGGACAGGGGGTACGACGAGCAGTACTTC. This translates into CASSLDRGYDEQYF.

CDR3 protein: CSVGKTGDLNTEAFF. CDR3 sequence (DNA): TGCAGCGTTGGAAAGACGGGGGATCTGAACACTGAAGCTTTCTTT. The gene calls are TRBV29-1 and TRBJ1-1; maybe TRBD1 (5 bases). Trimming stripped 4 bases from V and 0 bases from J, with 15 bases between. The CDR3 runs to 15 residues. The germline CDR1 and CDR2 sequences are SQVTM and ANQGSEA.

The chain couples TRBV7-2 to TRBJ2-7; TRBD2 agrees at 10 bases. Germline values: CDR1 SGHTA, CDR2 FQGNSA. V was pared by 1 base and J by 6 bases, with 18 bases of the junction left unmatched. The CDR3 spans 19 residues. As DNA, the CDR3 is TGTGCCAGCAGCTTAGTTCCCCCTCTAACTAGCGGGGCTCTTAGCGAGCAGTACTTC. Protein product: CASSLVPPLTSGALSEQYF.

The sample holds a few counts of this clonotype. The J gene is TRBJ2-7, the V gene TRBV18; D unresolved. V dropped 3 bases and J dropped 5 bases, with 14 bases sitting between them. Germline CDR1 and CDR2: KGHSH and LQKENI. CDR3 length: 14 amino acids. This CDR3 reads CASSPGRLGNEQYF. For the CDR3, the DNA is TGTGCCAGCTCACCCGGTAGACTGGGGAACGAGCAGTACTTC.

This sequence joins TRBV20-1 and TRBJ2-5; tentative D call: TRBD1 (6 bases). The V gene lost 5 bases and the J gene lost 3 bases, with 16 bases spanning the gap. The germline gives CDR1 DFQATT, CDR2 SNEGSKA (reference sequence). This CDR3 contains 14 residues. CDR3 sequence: CSAEDTGTKETQYF. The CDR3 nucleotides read TGCAGTGCTGAGGATACAGGGACGAAAGAGACCCAGTACTTC.

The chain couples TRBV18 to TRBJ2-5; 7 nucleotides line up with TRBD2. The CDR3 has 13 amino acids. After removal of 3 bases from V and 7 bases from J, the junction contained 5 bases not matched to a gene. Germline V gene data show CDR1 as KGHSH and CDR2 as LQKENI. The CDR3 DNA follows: TGTGCCAGCTCACCGGCAGGGAGGGGGACCCAGTACTTC. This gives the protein CASSPAGRGTQYF.

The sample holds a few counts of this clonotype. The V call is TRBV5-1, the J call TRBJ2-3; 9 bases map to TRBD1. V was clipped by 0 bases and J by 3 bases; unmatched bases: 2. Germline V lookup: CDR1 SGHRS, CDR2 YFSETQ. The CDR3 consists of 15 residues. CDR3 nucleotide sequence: TGCGCCAGCAGCTTGGTGGGACAGGGAACAGATACGCAGTATTTT. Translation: CASSLVGQGTDTQYF.

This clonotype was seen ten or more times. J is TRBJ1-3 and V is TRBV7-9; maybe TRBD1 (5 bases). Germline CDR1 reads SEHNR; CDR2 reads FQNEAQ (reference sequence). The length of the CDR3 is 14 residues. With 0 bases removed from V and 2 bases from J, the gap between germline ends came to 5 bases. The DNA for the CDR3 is TGTGCCAGCAGCTTAGCAGGGGCTGGAAACACCATATATTTT. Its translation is CASSLAGAGNTIYF.

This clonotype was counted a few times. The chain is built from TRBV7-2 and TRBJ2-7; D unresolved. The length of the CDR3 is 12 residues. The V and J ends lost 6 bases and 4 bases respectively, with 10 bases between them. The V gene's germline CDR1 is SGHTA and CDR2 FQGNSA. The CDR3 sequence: CASSWGSYEQYF. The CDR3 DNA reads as TGTGCCAGCAGTTGGGGATCGTACGAGCAGTACTTC.

CDR3 sequence (DNA): TGTGCCAGCAGCTTAGGCCCTACCTATGGCTACACCTTC. It is translated as CASSLGPTYGYTF. The chain carries TRBV13 and TRBJ1-2; D gene ambiguous. This CDR3 is built from 13 residues. Trimming took 0 bases from V and 4 from J, leaving 6 bases between them. The germline V gene has CDR1 PRHDT and CDR2 FYEKMQ (reference sequence).

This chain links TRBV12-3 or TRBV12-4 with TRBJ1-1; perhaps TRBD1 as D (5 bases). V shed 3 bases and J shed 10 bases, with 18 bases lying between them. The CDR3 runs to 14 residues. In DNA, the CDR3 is TGTGCCAGCAGTTTGCGGGACCCTACCCGGGGAGCTTTCTTT. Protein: CASSLRDPTRGAFF.

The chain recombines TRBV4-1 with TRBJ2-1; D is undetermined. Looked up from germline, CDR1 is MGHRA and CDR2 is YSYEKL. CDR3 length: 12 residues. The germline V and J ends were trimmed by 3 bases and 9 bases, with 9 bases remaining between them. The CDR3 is CASSHGVGEQFF. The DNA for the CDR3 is TGCGCCAGCAGCCACGGCGTCGGTGAGCAGTTCTTC.

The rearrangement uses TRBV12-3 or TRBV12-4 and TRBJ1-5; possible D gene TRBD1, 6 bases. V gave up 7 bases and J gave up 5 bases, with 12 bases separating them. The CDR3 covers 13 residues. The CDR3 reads CASMWGADQPQHF. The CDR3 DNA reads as TGTGCCAGCATGTGGGGGGCCGATCAGCCCCAGCATTTT.

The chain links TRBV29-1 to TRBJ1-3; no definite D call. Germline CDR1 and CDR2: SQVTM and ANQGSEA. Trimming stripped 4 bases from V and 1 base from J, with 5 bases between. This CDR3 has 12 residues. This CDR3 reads CSVGTSGNTIYF. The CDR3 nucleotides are TGCAGCGTTGGCACATCTGGAAACACCATATATTTT. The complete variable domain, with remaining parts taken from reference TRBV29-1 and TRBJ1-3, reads SAVISQKPSRDICQRGTSLTIQCQVDSQVTMMFWYRQQPGQSLTLIATANQGSEATYESGFVIDKFPISRPNLTFSTLTVSNMSPEDSSIYLCSVGTSGNTIYFGEGSWLTVV.

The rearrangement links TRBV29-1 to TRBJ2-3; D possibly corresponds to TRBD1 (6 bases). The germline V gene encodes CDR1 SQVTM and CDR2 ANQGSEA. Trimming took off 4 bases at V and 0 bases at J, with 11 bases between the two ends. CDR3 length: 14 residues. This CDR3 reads CSVVSQGSTDTQYF. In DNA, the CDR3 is TGCAGCGTTGTTAGCCAGGGGAGCACAGATACGCAGTATTTT.

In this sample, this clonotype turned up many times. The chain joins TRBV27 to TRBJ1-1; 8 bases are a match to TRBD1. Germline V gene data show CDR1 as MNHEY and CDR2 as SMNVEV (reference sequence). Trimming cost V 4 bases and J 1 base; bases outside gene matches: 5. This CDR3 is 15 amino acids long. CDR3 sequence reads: CASSSGGTGNTEAFF. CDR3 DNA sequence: TGTGCCAGCAGTTCGGGGGGGACAGGGAACACTGAAGCTTTCTTT.

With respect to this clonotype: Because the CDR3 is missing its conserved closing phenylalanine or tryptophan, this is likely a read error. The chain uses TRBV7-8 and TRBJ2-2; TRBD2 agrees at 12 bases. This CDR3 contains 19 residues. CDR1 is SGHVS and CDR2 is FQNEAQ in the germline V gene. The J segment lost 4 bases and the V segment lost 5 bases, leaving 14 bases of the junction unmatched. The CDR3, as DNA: TGTGCCAGCAGCACGACCCCGACTAGCGGGGGCGCGGGCACCGGGGAGCTGTTTATT. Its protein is CASSTTPTSGGAGTGELFI.

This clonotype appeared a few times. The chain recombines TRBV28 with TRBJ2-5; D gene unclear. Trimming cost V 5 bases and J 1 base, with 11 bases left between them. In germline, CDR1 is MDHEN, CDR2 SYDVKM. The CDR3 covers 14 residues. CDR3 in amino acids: CASSMAAAQETQYF. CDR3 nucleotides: TGTGCCAGCAGTATGGCGGCAGCCCAAGAGACCCAGTACTTC.

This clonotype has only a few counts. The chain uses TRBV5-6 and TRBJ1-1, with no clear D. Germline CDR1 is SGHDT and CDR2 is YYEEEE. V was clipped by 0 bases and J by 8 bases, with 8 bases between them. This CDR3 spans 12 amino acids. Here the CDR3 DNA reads TGTGCCAGCAGCTTGGGCTTGGAAGAAGCTTTCTTT. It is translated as CASSLGLEEAFF.

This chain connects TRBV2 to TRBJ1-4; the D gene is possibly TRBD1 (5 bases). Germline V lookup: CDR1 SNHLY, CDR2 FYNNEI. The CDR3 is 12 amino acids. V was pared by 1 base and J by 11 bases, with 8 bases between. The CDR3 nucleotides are TGTGCCAGCAGTGAAGGGGAGGGGAAACTGTTTTTT. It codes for CASSEGEGKLFF.

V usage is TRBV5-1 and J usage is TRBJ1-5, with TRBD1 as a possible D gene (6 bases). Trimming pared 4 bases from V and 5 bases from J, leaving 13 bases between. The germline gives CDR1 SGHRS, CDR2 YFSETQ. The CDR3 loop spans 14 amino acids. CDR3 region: CASSLLRGDQPQHF. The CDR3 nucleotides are TGCGCCAGCAGCCTCCTCAGGGGAGATCAGCCCCAGCATTTT.

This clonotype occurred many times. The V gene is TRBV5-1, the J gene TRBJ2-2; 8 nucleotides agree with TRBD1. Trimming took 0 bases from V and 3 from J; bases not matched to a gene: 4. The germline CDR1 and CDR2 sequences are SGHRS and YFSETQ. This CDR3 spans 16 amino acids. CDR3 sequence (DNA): TGCGCCAGCAGCTTGGCCGCGACAGGGGACACCGGGGAGCTGTTTTTT. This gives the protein CASSLAATGDTGELFF.

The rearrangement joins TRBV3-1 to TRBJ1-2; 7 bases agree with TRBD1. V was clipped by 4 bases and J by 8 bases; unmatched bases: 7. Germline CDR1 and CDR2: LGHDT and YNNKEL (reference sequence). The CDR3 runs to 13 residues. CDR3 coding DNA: TGTGCCAGCAGCCTCTCCCTGGACAGGGGCTACACCTTC. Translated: CASSLSLDRGYTF.

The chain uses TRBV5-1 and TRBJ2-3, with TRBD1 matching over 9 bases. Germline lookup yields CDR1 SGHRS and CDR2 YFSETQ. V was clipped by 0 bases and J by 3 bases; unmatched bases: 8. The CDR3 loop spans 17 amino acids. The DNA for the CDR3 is TGCGCCAGCAGCTTGGCCCGGGACAGGGTCGTAACAGATACGCAGTATTTT. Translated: CASSLARDRVVTDTQYF.